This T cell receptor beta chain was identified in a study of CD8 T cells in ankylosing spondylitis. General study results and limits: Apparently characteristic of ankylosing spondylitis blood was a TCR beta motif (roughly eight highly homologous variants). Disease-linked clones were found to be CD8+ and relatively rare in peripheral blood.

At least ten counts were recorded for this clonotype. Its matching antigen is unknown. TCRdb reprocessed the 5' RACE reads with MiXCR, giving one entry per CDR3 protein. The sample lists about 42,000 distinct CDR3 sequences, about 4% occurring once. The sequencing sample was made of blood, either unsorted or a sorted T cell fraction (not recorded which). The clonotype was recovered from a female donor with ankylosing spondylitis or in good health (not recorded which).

CDR3 sequence reads: CASSVEAEKTSYNEQFF. As DNA, the CDR3 is TGTGCCAGCAGCGTAGAGGCTGAGAAAACCTCCTACAATGAGCAGTTCTTC. V gene TRBV9 combines with J gene TRBJ2-1; D is unclear. The CDR3 runs to 17 residues. V shed 0 bases and J shed 0 bases, with 13 bases lying between them. CDR1 is SGDLS and CDR2 is YYNGEE in the germline V gene.